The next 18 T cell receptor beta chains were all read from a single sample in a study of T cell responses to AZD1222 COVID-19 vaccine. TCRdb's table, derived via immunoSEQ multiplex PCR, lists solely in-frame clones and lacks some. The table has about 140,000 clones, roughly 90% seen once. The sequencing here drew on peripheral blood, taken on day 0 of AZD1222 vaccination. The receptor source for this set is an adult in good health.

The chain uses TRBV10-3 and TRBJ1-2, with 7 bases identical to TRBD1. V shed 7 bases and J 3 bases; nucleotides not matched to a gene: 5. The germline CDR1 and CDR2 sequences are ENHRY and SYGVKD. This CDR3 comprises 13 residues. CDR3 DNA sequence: TGTGCCATCACAAGGGGGCGCGACTATGGCTACACCTTC. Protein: CAITRGRDYGYTF.

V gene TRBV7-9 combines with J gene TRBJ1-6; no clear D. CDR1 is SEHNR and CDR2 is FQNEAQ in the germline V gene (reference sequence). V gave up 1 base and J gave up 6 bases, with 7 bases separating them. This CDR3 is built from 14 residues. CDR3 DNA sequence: TGTGCCAGCAGCTTAGGGACGGCTAATTCACCCCTCCACTTT. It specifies CASSLGTANSPLHF.

The CDR3 sequence is CASSSGLAGMETQYF. The CDR3 bases are TGTGCCAGCAGCTCCGGACTAGCGGGGATGGAGACCCAGTACTTC. This chain connects TRBV13 to TRBJ2-5; TRBD2 agrees at 12 bases. V was clipped by 4 bases and J by 5 bases; unmatched bases: 5. The CDR3 consists of 15 residues. The germline CDR1 and CDR2 sequences are PRHDT and FYEKMQ (reference sequence).

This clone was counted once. The CDR3 DNA is TGCGCCAGCAGCCAAGGAGTGGCGGGGGACTCTGGAAACACCATATATTTT. Translation gives CASSQGVAGDSGNTIYF. This chain connects TRBV4-3 to TRBJ1-3, with TRBD1 as a possible D gene (5 bases). The germline V gene encodes CDR1 LGHNA and CDR2 YSLEER. The CDR3 is 17 residues long. Trimming stripped 1 base from V and 0 bases from J, with 13 bases between.

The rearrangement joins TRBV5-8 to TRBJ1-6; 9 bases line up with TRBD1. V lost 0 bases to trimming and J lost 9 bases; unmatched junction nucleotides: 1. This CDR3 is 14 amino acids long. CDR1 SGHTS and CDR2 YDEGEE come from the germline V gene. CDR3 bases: TGTGCCAGCAGCTTGGAGGGACAGGGTTCACCCCTCCACTTT. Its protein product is CASSLEGQGSPLHF.

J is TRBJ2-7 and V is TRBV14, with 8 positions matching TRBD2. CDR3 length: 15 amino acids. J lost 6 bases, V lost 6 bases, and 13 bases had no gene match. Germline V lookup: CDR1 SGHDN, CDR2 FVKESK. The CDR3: CASRPSRGGGSEQYF. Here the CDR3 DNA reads TGTGCCAGCAGGCCGTCTCGGGGGGGAGGAAGCGAGCAGTACTTC.

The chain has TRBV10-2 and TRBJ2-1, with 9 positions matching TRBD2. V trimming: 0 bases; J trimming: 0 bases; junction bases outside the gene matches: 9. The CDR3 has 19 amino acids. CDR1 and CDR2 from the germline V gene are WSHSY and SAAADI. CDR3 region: CASSESSAGGSSSYNEQFF. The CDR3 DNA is TGCGCCAGCAGTGAGTCCTCAGCGGGAGGCAGTAGCTCCTACAATGAGCAGTTCTTC.

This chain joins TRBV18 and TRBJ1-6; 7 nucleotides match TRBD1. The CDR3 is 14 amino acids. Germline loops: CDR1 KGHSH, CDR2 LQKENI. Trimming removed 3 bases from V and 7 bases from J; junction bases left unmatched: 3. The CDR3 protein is CASSPGQRNSPLHF. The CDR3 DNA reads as TGTGCCAGCTCACCGGGACAGAGGAATTCACCCCTCCACTTT.

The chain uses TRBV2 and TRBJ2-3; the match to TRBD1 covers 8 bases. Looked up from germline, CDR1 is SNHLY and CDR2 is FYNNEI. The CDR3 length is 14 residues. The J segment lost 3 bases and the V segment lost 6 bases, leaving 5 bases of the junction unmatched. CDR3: CASSHGQGTDTQYF. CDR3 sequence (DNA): TGTGCCAGCAGCCATGGACAGGGAACAGATACGCAGTATTTT.

This CDR3 reads CASSQDSDRGPSYEQYF. The DNA for the CDR3 is TGTGCCAGCAGCCAAGATTCGGACAGGGGCCCTTCCTACGAGCAGTACTTC. The genes are TRBV14 and TRBJ2-7; 9 bases are shared with TRBD1. The germline V gene has CDR1 SGHDN and CDR2 FVKESK. The CDR3 loop spans 17 amino acids. V trimming: 0 bases; J trimming: 1 base; junction bases outside the gene matches: 7.

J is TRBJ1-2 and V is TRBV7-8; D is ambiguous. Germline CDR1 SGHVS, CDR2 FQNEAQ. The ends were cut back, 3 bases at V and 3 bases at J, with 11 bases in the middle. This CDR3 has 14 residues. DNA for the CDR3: TGTGCCAGCAGCTTGGGCAGTATCGACTATGGCTACACCTTC. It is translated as CASSLGSIDYGYTF.

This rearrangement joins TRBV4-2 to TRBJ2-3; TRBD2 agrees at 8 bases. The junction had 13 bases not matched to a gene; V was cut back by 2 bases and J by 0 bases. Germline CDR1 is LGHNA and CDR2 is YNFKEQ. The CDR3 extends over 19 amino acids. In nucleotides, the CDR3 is TGTGCCAGCAGCCAAAAACAGGGTGGGACTAGGACTAGCACAGATACGCAGTATTTT. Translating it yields CASSQKQGGTRTSTDTQYF.

This chain's CDR3 is CASSRQLGGQGEGAVYGYTF. DNA for the CDR3: TGTGCCAGCAGCCGCCAATTGGGTGGACAGGGCGAGGGGGCGGTTTATGGCTACACCTTC. The rearrangement joins TRBV5-4 to TRBJ1-2; 8 bases match TRBD1. The V gene end was trimmed by 4 bases and the J gene end by 5 bases; junction bases not matched to a gene: 25. CDR1 and CDR2 (germline): SGHNT, YYREEE (reference sequence). CDR3 length equals 20 residues.

The CDR3 nucleotides are TGTGCCAGCAGCATTTTCGGGACAGGGACACCTGATACGCAGTATTTT. It is translated as CASSIFGTGTPDTQYF. This sequence joins TRBV9 and TRBJ2-3; 9 positions match TRBD1. V dropped 4 bases and J dropped 6; count of bases not matched to a gene: 12. CDR3 length: 16 amino acids. CDR1 is SGDLS, CDR2 YYNGEE, per germline.

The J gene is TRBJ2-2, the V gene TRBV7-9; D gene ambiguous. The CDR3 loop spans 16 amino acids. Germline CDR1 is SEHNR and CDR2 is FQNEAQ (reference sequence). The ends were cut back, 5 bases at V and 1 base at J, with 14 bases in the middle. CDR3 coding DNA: TGTGCCAGCAGCCTATTCAGCACAGTGAACACCGGGGAGCTGTTTTTT. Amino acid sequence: CASSLFSTVNTGELFF.

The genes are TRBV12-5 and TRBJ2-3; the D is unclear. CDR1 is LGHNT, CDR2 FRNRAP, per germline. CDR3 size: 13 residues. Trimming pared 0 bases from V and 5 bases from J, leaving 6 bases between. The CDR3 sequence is CASGLVWGDTQYF. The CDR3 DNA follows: TGTGCTAGTGGTTTGGTTTGGGGAGATACGCAGTATTTT.

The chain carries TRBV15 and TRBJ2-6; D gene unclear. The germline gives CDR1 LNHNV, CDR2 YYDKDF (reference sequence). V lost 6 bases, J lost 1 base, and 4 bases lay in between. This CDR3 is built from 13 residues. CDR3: CATRDSGANVLTF. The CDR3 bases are TGTGCCACCAGAGATTCTGGGGCCAACGTCCTGACTTTC.

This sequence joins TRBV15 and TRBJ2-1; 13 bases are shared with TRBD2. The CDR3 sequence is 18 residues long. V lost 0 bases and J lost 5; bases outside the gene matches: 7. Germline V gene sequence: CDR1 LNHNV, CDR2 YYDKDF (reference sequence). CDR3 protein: CATSRDWTSGSSHNEQFF. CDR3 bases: TGTGCCACCAGCAGAGATTGGACTAGCGGGAGTAGTCACAATGAGCAGTTCTTC.